Reported below is one T cell receptor (beta chain). The antigen remains undetermined. This record belongs to a study of cytomegalovirus exposure and HLA in healthy donors. Overall study findings and caveats: Most TCR sequences were rare, but some public TCRs occurred in many donors. In a later analysis, compared with equally common non-associated chains, HLA-associated beta chains were more expanded. Sequencing depth across donors, presence/absence analyses assumed, was roughly uniform. TCR beta chains numbering some 160 were designated cytomegalovirus-associated.

This CDR3 spans 12 amino acids. CDR1 and CDR2 (germline): SGHDT, YYEEEE. J gave up 7 bases and V 3 bases, and 2 bases lay outside the gene matches. Primers for the PCR totalled 60 Vbeta and 13 Jbeta. The protocol was immunoSEQ multiplex PCR, while the TCRdb copy is restricted to in-frame clones and leaves out a portion. Seen here are around 19,000 clones, under 85% observed once, and the top ten hold roughly a fifth. The sequenced material came from PBMCs. This chain joins TRBV5-6 and TRBJ1-2; 8 bases align to TRBD1. This sequence was found in a human donor in good health. The CDR3 spells CASSWQGAGYTF. The CDR3 DNA reads as TGTGCCAGCAGCTGGCAGGGGGCTGGCTACACCTTC.